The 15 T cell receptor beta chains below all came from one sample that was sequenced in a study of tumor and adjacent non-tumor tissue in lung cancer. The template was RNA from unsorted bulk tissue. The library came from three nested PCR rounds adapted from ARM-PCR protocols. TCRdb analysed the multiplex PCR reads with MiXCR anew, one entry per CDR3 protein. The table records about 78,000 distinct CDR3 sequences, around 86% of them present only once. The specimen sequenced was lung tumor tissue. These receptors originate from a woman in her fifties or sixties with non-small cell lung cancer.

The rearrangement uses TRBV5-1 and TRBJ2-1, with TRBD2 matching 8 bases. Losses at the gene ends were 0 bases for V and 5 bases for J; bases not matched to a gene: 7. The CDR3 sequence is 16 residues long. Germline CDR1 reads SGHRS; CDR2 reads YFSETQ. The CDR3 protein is CASSLGFAGGHNEQFF. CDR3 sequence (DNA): TGCGCCAGCAGCTTGGGGTTTGCGGGAGGCCACAATGAGCAGTTCTTC.

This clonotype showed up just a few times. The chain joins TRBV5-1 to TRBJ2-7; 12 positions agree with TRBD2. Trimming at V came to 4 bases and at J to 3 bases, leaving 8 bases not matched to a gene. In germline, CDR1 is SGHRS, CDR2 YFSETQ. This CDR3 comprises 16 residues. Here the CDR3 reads CASSQTSGSSSYEQYF. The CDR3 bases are TGCGCCAGCAGCCAGACTAGCGGGAGTTCTAGCTACGAGCAGTACTTC.

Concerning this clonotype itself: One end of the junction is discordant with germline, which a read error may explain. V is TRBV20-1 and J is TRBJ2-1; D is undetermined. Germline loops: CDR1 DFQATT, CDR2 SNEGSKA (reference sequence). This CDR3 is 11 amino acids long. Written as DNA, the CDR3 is TGCAGTGTTCCCGGAGCTTATGAGCATTTCTTC. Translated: CSVPGAYEHFF.

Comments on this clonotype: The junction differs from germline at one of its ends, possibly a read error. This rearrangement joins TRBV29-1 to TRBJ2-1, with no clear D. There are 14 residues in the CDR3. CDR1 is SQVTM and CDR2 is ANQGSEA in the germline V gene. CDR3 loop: CSPPTYRLSNELFF. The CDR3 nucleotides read TGCAGCCCTCCTACATACCGCTTGAGCAATGAGCTGTTTTTC.

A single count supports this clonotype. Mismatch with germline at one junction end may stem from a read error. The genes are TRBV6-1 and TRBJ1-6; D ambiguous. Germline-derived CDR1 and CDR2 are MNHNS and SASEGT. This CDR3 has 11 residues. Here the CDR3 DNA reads TGTGCCAGCAATTCGGGCTCACCCCTTCACTTT. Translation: CASNSGSPLHF.

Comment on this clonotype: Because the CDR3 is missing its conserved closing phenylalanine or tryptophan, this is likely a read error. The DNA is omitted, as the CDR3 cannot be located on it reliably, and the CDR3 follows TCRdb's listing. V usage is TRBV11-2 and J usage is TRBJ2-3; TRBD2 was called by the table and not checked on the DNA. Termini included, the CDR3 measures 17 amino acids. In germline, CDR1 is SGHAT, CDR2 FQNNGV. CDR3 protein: CASSLDPGLEGADTQFS.

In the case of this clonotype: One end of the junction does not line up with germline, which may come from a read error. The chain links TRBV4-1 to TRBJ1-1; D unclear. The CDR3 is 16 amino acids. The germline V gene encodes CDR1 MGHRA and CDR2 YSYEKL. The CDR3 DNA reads TGCACCAGCAGCCAAGATCTCTATAGGGTCGGCATTGAAGCTTTCTTT. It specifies CTSSQDLYRVGIEAFF.

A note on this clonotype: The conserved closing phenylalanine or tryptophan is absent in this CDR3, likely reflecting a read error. CDR3 sequence (DNA): TGCAGTGCTAATCCTCGTACAGGTTACGAGCAGTACTTA. It translates to CSANPRTGYEQYL. The chain joins TRBV20-1 to TRBJ2-7, with a possible D match to TRBD1 (5 bases). From germline, CDR1 is DFQATT and CDR2 SNEGSKA (reference sequence). The CDR3 contains 13 residues. With 4 bases removed from V and 4 bases from J, the gap between germline ends came to 14 bases.

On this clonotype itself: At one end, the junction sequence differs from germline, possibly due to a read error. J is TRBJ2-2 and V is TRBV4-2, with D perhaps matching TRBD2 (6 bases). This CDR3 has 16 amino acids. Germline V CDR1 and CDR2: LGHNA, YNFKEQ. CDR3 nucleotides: TGTGCCAGTAGCCAAAAAAACGGGGGAAACACCGGGGAGCTGTTTTTT. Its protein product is CASSQKNGGNTGELFF.

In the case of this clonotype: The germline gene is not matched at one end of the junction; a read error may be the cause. CDR3 protein: CSASVAGRPYEQYF. The CDR3 coding sequence is TGCAGTGCCTCCGTGGCAGGGAGGCCCTACGAGCAGTATTTC. This chain links TRBV20-1 with TRBJ2-7; TRBD2 is a possible D gene (6 bases). Germline V gene data show CDR1 as DFQATT and CDR2 as SNEGSKA (reference sequence). The CDR3 is 14 amino acids.

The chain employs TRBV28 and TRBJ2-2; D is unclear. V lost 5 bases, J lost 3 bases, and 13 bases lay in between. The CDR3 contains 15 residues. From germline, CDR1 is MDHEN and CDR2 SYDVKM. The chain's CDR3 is CASSAGNKHTGELFF. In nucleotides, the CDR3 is TGTGCCAGCAGTGCTGGGAATAAACACACCGGGGAGCTGTTTTTT.

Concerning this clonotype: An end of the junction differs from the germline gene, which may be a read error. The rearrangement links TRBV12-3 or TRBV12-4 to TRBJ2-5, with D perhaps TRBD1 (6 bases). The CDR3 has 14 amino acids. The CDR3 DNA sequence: TGTGCCAGCAGCCCGGAACAGGGTTGGGAGACACAGTACTTC. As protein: CASSPEQGWETQYF.

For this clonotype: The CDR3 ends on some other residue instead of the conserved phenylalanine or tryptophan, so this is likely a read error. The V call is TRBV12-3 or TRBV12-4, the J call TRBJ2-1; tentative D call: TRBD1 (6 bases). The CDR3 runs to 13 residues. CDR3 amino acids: CASSFQGSNEQFL. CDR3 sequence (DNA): TGTGCTAGCAGTTTTCAGGGGAGCAATGAGCAGTTCCTC.

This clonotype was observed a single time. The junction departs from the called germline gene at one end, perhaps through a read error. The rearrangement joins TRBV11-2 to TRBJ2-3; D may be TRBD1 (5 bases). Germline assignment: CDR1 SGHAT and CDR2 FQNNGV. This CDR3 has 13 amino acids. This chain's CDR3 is CANSLGGANTQYF. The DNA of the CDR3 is TGTGCCAACAGCTTAGGTGGGGCAAATACACAGTATTTT.

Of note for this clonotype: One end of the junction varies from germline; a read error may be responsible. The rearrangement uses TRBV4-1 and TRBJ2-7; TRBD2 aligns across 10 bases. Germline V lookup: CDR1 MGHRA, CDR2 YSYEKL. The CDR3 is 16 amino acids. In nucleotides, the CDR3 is TGTCCCAGCAGCCAATCACTAGCGGGGACGTTTTACGAGCGGTACTTC. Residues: CPSSQSLAGTFYERYF.